This TCR beta chain comes out of a study of OX40 agonist ivuxolimab in advanced cancers. For the study at large: Patients received intravenous ivuxolimab every 2 weeks at 0.01 to 10 mg/kg. Eligibility rules accepted prior anti-PD-1, anti-PD-L1 or anti-CTLA-4 therapy, and around 43% had some.

Assay: immunoSEQ multiplex PCR; the TCRdb copy retains only in-frame clones and omits some. The sample has tens of thousands of clones; about nine tenths are singletons. V shed 6 bases and J 0 bases; nucleotides not matched to a gene: 5. CDR1 and CDR2 (germline): MNHNS, SASEGT. The CDR3 totals 14 residues. This clone showed up just a few times. Antigen specificity is unknown. General study findings and limits: Some of the lowest clonal expansion was seen in partial responders at 0.1-3.0 mg/kg.

The material sequenced was CD4+ or CD8+ T cells sorted from blood, taken in a trial of the OX40 agonist ivuxolimab. The sequence came from an adult with an advanced solid tumor such as melanoma, head and neck, liver or kidney cancer. The rearrangement links TRBV6-1 to TRBJ2-7, with 7 bases fitting TRBD1. Here the CDR3 DNA reads TGTGCCAGCAGAAACAGGGGCACCTCCTACGAGCAGTACTTC. As protein: CASRNRGTSYEQYF.